The clone carrying this TCR beta chain was counted a few times. Antigen: not known. This CDR3 is 15 amino acids long. The J segment lost 2 bases and the V segment lost 3 bases, leaving 4 bases of the junction unmatched. CDR1 is SGHDN and CDR2 is FVKESK in the germline V gene. Naive CD8 T cells underwent sorting with the CD8+CD4-CCR7+CD45RA+ definition. The sample is drawn from a study of molecular identifiers for immune sequencing clone quantification. Study context: In replicates, the authors split RNA from approximately 20,000 or 98,000 naive CD8 cells five ways and sequenced four. Study conclusions and caveats: Clones above 20 RNA copies contained over 99% of effector molecules and under 1% of naive molecules.

Previously described methods with listed TCR primers produced the bulk TCR libraries. TCRdb analysed the PCR reads with MiXCR anew, one entry per CDR3 protein. This sample has approximately 500,000 distinct CDR3 sequences, with roughly a fifth found just once. J is TRBJ1-3 and V is TRBV14, with 7 bases matching TRBD1. The sequence derives from a human donor in good health. Some libraries in this study had Jurkat cell RNA spiked in. Sequencing was done on a sample of naive CD8+ T cells from blood, with Jurkat cell RNA spiked in. Indicated subset: FACS-sorted CD8+CD4-CCR7+CD45RA+ naive T cells. The CDR3 protein is CASSHLGTAGNTIYF. The CDR3 DNA reads as TGTGCCAGCAGCCATCTTGGGACAGCTGGAAACACCATATATTTT.